The 9 T cell receptor beta chains below come from one sample, sequenced in a study of T cell responses to AZD1222 COVID-19 vaccine. Clones were read by immunoSEQ multiplex PCR, and TCRdb kept only the in-frame ones, dropping some. The data show fewer than 130,000 clones, about 92% seen once. Sequencing used peripheral blood, obtained on day 0 of AZD1222 vaccination. These receptors all come from an adult in good health.

The CDR3 sequence: CSVNTGLYGYTF. CDR3 nucleotide sequence: TGCAGCGTTAATACAGGGTTGTATGGCTACACCTTC. The gene calls are TRBV29-1 and TRBJ1-2; D possibly corresponds to TRBD1 (6 bases). The CDR3 covers 12 residues. CDR1 SQVTM and CDR2 ANQGSEA come from the germline V gene. Between the trimmed V and J ends, which lost 5 bases and 5 bases, there was a span of 12 bases.

In its sample, this clone was seen once. V is TRBV19 and J is TRBJ2-5, with D perhaps matching TRBD1 or TRBD2 (6 bases each). The CDR3 length is 14 residues. Deletions cut 6 bases from V and 5 bases from J, with 16 bases between. Germline CDR1 LNHDA, CDR2 SQIVND (reference sequence). The CDR3 protein is CASRDWGAHETQYF. CDR3 sequence (DNA): TGTGCCAGTAGGGACTGGGGGGCTCACGAGACCCAGTACTTC.

The genes are TRBV12-3 or TRBV12-4 and TRBJ1-1; D remains ambiguous. This CDR3 spans 13 amino acids. Trimming shortened V by 5 bases and J by 10 bases, and 17 bases separated the two germline ends. The CDR3 sequence: CASSAAGPPVAFF. CDR3 DNA sequence: TGTGCCAGCAGTGCCGCCGGGCCCCCTGTAGCTTTCTTT.

The genes are TRBV7-9 and TRBJ1-1, with D uncertain. V was clipped by 8 bases and J by 0 bases, with 16 bases between them. CDR1 SEHNR and CDR2 FQNEAQ come from the germline V gene (reference sequence). The length of the CDR3 is 15 residues. The CDR3, as DNA: TGTGCCAGCTACGGGCGCGGAGGCATGAACACTGAAGCTTTCTTT. It specifies CASYGRGGMNTEAFF.

Points on this clone: The junction departs from germline at one end; a sequencing error may be responsible. V and J are TRBV5-8 and TRBJ2-2; no definite D call. Germline V CDR1 and CDR2: SGHTS, YDEGEE. This CDR3 is built from 14 residues. CDR3 in amino acids: CASSGWTSTAELFF. In DNA, the CDR3 is TGTGCCAGCAGCGGGTGGACCAGTACCGCGGAGCTGTTTTTT. Using reference TRBV5-8 and TRBJ2-2 for the parts outside the CDR3, the full variable domain is EAGVTQSPTHLIKTRGQQATLRCSPISGHTSVYWYQQALGLGLQFLLWYDEGEERNRGNFPPRFSGRQFPNYSSELNVNALELEDSALYLCASSGWTSTAELFFGEGSRLTVL.

This clone was found a few times. The V call is TRBV16, the J call TRBJ1-6; 7 nucleotides line up with TRBD1. The CDR3 consists of 16 residues. The V segment lost 3 bases and the J segment 5 bases; nucleotides outside the gene matches: 7. Germline V CDR1 and CDR2: KGHSY, FQNENV. CDR3 amino acids: CASSQIKGQNNSPLHF. Here the CDR3 DNA reads TGTGCCAGCAGCCAGATTAAGGGACAGAATAATTCACCCCTCCACTTT.

The chain uses TRBV19 and TRBJ1-5, with D possibly matching TRBD1 (6 bases). Germline CDR1 reads LNHDA; CDR2 reads SQIVND (reference sequence). This CDR3 comprises 14 residues. V was trimmed by 6 bases and J by 6 bases, leaving 15 bases between them. The CDR3: CASRWGGDGQPQHF. CDR3 bases: TGTGCCAGTAGATGGGGGGGCGATGGTCAGCCCCAGCATTTT. The full variable domain, with the rest looked up from reference TRBV19 and TRBJ1-5, is DGGITQSPKYLFRKEGQNVTLSCEQNLNHDAMYWYRQDPGQGLRLIYYSQIVNDFQKGDIAEGYSVSREKKESFPLTVTSAQKNPTAFYLCASRWGGDGQPQHFGDGTRLSIL.

The chain is built from TRBV10-1 and TRBJ1-1; D is uncertain. Germline values: CDR1 WNHNN, CDR2 SYGVQD (reference sequence). V was pared by 3 bases and J by 0 bases, with 17 bases between. The CDR3 has 17 residues. DNA for the CDR3: TGCGCCAGCAGTGAAGGGTCCGGGGATAGGGTGAACACTGAAGCTTTCTTT. Its protein product is CASSEGSGDRVNTEAFF.

V usage is TRBV28 and J usage is TRBJ2-6; possibly TRBD1 for D (5 bases). V was clipped by 3 bases and J by 4 bases, with 13 bases between them. This CDR3 is built from 16 residues. Germline V lookup: CDR1 MDHEN, CDR2 SYDVKM. In nucleotides, the CDR3 is TGTGCCAGCAGTTTCTTTCAGGGCCCCGGGGCCAACGTCCTGACTTTC. Translation gives CASSFFQGPGANVLTF.